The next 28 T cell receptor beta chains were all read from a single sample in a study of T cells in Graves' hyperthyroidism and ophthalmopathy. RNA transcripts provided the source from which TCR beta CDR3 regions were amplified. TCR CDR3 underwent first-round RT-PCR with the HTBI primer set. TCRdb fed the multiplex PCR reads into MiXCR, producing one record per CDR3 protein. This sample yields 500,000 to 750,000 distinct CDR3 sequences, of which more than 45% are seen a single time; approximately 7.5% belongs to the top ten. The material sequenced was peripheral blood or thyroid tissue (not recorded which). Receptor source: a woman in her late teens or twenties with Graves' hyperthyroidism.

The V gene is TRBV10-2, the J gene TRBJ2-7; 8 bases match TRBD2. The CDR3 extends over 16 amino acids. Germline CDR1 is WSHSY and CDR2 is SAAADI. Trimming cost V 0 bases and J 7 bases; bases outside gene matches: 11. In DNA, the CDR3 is TGCGCCAGCAGTGAGTCCCTAGCGGGTACGGACAATGAGCAGTACTTC. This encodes CASSESLAGTDNEQYF.

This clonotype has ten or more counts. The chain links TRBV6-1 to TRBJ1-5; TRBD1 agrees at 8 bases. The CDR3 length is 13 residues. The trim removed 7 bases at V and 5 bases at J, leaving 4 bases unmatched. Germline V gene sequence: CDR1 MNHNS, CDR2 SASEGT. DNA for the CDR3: TGTGCCAGCAACGGACAGGGTCATCAGCCCCAGCATTTT. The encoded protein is CASNGQGHQPQHF.

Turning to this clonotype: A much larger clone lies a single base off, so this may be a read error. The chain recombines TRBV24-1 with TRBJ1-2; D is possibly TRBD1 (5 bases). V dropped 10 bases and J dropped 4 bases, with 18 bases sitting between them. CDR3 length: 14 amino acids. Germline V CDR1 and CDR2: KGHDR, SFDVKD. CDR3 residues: CATPAAPRGYGYTF. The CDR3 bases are TGTGCCACGCCCGCCGCTCCGAGGGGCTATGGCTACACCTTC.

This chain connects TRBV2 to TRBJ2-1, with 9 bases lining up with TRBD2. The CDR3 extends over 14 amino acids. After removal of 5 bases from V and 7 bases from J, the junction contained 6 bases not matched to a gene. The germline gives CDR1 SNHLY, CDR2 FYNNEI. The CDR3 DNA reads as TGTGCCAGCAGTTACGGGGCGGGGGGGAATGAGCAGTTCTTC. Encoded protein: CASSYGAGGNEQFF.

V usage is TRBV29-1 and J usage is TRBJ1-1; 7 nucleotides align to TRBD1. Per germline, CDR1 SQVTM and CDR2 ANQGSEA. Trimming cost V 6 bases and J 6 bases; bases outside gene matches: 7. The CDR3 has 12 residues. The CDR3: CSVLTGLAEAFF. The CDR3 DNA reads TGCAGCGTCTTGACAGGGTTGGCTGAAGCTTTCTTT.

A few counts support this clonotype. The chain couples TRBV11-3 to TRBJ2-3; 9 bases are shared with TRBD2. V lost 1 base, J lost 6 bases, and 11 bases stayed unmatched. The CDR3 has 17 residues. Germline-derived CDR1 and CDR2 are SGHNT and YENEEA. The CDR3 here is CASSLGDRGRATDTQYF. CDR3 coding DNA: TGTGCCAGCAGCTTAGGGGATCGCGGGAGGGCCACCGATACGCAGTATTTT.

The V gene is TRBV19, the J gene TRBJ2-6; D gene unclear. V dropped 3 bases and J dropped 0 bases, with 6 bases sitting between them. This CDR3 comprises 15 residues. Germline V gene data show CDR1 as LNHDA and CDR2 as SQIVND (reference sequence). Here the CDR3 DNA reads TGTGCCAGTAGTATTTCAGGCTCTGGGGCCAACGTCCTGACTTTC. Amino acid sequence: CASSISGSGANVLTF. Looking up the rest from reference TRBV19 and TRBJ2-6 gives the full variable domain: DGGITQSPKYLFRKEGQNVTLSCEQNLNHDAMYWYRQDPGQGLRLIYYSQIVNDFQKGDIAEGYSVSREKKESFPLTVTSAQKNPTAFYLCASSISGSGANVLTFGAGSRLTVL.

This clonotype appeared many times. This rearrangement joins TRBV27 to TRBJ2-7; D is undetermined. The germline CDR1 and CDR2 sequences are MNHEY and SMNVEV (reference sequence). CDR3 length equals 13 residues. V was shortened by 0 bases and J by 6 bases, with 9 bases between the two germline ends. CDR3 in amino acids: CASSLSATGEQYF. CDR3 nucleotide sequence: TGTGCCAGCAGTTTATCCGCAACGGGCGAGCAGTACTTC.

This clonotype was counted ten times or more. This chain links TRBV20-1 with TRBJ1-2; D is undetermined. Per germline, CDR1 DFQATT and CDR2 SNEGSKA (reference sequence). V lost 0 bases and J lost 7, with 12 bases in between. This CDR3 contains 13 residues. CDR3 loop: CSARDTVGAGYTF. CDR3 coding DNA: TGCAGTGCTAGAGATACGGTTGGAGCTGGCTACACCTTC.

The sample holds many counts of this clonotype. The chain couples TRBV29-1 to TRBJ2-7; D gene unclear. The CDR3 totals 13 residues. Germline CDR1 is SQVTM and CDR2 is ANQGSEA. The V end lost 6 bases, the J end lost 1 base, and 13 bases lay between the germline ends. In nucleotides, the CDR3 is TGCAGCGTCACTCTAGGAAATTCCTACGAGCAGTACTTC. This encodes CSVTLGNSYEQYF.

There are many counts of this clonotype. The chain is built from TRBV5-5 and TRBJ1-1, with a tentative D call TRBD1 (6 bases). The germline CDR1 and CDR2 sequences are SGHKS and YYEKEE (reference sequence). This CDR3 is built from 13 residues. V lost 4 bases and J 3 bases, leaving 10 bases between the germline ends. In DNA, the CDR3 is TGTGCCAGCAGCAAGGGGGGACACACTGAAGCTTTCTTT. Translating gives CASSKGGHTEAFF.

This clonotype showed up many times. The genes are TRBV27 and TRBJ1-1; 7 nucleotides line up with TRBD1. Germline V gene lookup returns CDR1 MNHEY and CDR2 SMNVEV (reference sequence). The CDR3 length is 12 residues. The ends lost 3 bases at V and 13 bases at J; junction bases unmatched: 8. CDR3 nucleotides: TGTGCCAGCAGTTTTCCCAGGGGGTTAGTTTTCTTT. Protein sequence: CASSFPRGLVFF.

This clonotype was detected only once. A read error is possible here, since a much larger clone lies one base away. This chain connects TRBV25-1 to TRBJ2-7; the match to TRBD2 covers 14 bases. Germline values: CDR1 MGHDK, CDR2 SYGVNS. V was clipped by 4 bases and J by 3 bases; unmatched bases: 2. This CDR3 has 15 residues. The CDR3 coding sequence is TGTGCCAGCAGTGCCGGACTAGCGGGAGGCTACGAGCAGTACTTC. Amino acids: CASSAGLAGGYEQYF.

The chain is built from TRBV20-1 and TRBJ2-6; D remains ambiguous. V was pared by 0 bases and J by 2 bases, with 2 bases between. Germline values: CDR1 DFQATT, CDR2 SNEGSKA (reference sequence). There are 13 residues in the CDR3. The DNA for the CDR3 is TGCAGTGCTAGAGATCCTGGGGCCAACGTCCTGACTTTC. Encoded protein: CSARDPGANVLTF.

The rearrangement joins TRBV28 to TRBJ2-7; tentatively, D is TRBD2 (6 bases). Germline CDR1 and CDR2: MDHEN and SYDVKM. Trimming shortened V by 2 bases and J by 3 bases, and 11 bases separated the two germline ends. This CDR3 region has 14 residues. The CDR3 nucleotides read TGTGCCAGCAGTTTACGGGAGACCCACTACGAGCAGTACTTC. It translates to CASSLRETHYEQYF.

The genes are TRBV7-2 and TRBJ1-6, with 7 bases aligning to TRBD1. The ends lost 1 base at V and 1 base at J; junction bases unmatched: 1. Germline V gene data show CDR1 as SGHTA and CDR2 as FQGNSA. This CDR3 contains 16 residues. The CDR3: CASSLGDRSYNSPLHF. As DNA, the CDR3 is TGTGCCAGCAGCTTAGGGGACAGATCCTATAATTCACCCCTCCACTTT. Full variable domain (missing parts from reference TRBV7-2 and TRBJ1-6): GAGVSQSPSNKVTEKGKDVELRCDPISGHTALYWYRQSLGQGLEFLIYFQGNSAPDKSGLPSDRFSAERTGGSVSTLTIQRTQQEDSAVYLCASSLGDRSYNSPLHFGNGTRLTVT.

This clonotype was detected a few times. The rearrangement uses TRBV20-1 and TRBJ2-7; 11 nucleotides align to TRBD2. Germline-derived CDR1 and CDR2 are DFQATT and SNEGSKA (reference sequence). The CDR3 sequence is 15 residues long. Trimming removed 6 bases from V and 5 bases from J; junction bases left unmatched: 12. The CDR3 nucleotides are TGCAGTGCCAGTCGCACTAGCGGGAGCGTCAACGAGCAGTACTTC. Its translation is CSASRTSGSVNEQYF.

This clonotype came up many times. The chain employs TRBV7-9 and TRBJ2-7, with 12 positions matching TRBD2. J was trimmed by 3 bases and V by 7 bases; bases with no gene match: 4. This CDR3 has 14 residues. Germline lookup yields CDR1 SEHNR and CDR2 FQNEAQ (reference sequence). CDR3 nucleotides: TGTGCCAGCATGAAGACTAGCGGGAGCTACGAGCAGTACTTC. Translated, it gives CASMKTSGSYEQYF.

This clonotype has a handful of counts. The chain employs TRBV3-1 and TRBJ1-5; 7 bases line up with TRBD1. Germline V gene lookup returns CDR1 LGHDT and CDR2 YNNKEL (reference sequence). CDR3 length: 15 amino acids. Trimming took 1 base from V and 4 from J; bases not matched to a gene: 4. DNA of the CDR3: TGTGCCAGCAGCCAAGTCACAGGGGTGAATCAGCCCCAGCATTTT. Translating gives CASSQVTGVNQPQHF.

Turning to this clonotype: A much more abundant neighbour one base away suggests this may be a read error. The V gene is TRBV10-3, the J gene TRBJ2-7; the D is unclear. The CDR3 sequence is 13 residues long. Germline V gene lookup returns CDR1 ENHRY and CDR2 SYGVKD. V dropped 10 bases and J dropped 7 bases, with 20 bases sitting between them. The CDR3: CATRPDPVDEQYF. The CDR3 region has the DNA TGTGCCACCAGACCCGACCCGGTTGATGAGCAGTACTTC.

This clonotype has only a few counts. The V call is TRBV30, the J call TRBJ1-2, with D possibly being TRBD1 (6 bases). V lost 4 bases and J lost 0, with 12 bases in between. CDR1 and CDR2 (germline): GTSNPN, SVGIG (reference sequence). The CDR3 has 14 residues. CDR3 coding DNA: TGTGCCTGGACCCGACCAGGGGCTAACTATGGCTACACCTTC. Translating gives CAWTRPGANYGYTF.

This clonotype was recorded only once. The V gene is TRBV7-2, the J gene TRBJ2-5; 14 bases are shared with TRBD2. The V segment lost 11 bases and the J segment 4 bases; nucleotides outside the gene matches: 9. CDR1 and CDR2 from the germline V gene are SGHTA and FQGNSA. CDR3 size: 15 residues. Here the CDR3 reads CASTSGRARGETQYF. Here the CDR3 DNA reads TGTGCCTCGACTAGCGGGAGGGCGAGGGGAGAGACCCAGTACTTC.

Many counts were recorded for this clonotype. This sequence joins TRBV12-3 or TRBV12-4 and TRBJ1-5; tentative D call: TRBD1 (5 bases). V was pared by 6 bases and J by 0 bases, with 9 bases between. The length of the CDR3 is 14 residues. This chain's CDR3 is CASSRDDSNQPQHF. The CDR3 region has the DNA TGTGCCAGCAGCCGGGACGATAGCAATCAGCCCCAGCATTTT.

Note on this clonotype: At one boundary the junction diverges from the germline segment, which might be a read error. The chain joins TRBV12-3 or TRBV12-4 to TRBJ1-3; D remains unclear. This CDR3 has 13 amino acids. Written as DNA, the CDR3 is TGTGCCAGCAGTGATCCAGCTGGAAACACTATATATTTT. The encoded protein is CASSDPAGNTIYF.

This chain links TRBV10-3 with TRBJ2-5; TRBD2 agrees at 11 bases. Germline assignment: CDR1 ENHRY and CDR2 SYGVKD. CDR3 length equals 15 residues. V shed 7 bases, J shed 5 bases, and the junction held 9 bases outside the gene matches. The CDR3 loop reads CAITFGTSGTETQYF. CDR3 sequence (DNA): TGTGCCATCACTTTCGGGACTAGCGGCACGGAGACCCAGTACTTC.

CDR3: CATSGSTRSTQYF. The CDR3 DNA reads TGTGCCACCAGCGGGTCAACTAGGAGTACGCAGTATTTT. The chain carries TRBV15 and TRBJ2-3; possible D gene TRBD2, 5 bases. The CDR3 length is 13 residues. CDR1 is LNHNV, CDR2 YYDKDF, per germline (reference sequence). V lost 5 bases to trimming and J lost 8 bases, with 14 bases between them.

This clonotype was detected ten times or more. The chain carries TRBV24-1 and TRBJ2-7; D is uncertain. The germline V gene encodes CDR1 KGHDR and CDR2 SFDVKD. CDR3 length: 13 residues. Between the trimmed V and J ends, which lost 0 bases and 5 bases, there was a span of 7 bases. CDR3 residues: CATSDLGDHEQYF. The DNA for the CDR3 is TGTGCCACCAGTGATTTGGGCGATCACGAGCAGTACTTC.

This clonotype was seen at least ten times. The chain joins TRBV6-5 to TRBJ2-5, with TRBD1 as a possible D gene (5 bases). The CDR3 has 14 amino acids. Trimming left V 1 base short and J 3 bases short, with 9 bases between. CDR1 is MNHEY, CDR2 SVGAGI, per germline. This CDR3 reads CASSYLAGKETQYF. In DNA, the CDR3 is TGTGCCAGCAGTTACTTGGCAGGGAAAGAGACCCAGTACTTC.